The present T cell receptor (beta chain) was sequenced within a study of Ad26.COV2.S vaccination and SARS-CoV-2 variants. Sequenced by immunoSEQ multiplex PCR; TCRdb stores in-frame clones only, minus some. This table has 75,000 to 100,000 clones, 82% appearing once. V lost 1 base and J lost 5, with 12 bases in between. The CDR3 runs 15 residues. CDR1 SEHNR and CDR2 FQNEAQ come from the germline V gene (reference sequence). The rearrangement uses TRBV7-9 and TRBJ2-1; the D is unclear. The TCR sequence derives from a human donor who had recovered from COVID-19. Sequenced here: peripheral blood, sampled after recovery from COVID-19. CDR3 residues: CASSLGISDHNEQFF. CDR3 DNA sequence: TGTGCCAGCAGCTTAGGAATTTCGGACCACAATGAGCAGTTCTTC.